This T cell receptor (beta chain) is from a study of siplizumab effects on memory and regulatory T cells. Study-wide results and limits: Reactions containing siplizumab showed mappable alloreactive CD4+ clones averaging approximately 74% Treg-derived, versus under 30% in controls. It was not possible to assign a naive or memory phenotype to roughly 80-96% of proliferating CD4+ or CD8+ clones.

As regards this clone: Antigen: not known.

About 9.2 x 10^4 TCR templates underwent assay in every sample. The assay was immunoSEQ multiplex PCR, and TCRdb's table has in-frame clones only and misses some. The sample consists of about 87,000 clones, 87% of them appearing once. Sequencing used Tregs sorted from blood. The source is a human donor in good health.

The CDR3 DNA reads TGTGCCAGCAGTTTGCAAGGGCCAGAGACCCAGTACTTC. Encoded protein: CASSLQGPETQYF. J is TRBJ2-5 and V is TRBV6-5; D is unclear. The CDR3 spans 13 residues. Germline CDR1 is MNHEY and CDR2 is SVGAGI. Trimming pared 4 bases from V and 4 bases from J, leaving 10 bases between.